This T cell receptor beta chain was recovered during a study of CD8 T cells in Susac syndrome. With respect to this clonotype: Its antigen is not known.

The RNA input was roughly 0.45 to 1 ug, and it was reverse transcribed with random hexamers. The CDR3 of TCR beta was amplified by immunoSEQ multiplex PCR across 54 Vbeta and 13 Jbeta. One entry per CDR3 protein, called by TCRdb with MiXCR from the immunoSEQ multiplex PCR reads. The sample has about 200,000 distinct CDR3 sequences, roughly 95% seen once. After removal of 5 bases from V and 2 bases from J, the junction contained 9 bases not matched to a gene. Germline values: CDR1 LNHNV, CDR2 YYDKDF (reference sequence). The CDR3 covers 16 residues. CD8+ and CD4+ T cells taken from blood had their TCR beta sequenced. Study results and limitations: That the number of individuals in its TCR sequencing and HLA analysis was relatively small was acknowledged by the study.

J is TRBJ2-3 and V is TRBV15; 8 nucleotides agree with TRBD1. Sequenced: CD4+ T cells from PBMCs. The sequence came from a human donor in good health. As DNA, the CDR3 is TGTGCCACCAGCGTCAAAGGACAGGGCGACACAGATACGCAGTATTTT. Protein sequence: CATSVKGQGDTDTQYF.